This T cell receptor (beta chain) appears in the sequencing data of a study of shared clonotypes between healthy human individuals. Notes on the study in general: Among donors, clonotype sharing was expected to be affected by sequencing depth.

On this clone: Its antigen is currently unknown.

TCRdb's copy holds only in-frame clones and misses some; the assay was immunoSEQ multiplex PCR. The top ten hold 0.13% of the sample, which has millions of clones, 95% seen once. There are 14 residues in the CDR3. V was clipped by 4 bases and J by 7 bases; unmatched bases: 4. In germline, CDR1 is WSHSY, CDR2 SAAADI. The TCR sequence derives from a man aged 18 to 29 in good health. Sequencing was carried out using naive CD4+ T cells sorted from blood. Subset indicated: CD45RA+ positively selected. This chain uses TRBV10-2 with TRBJ2-3; TRBD2 matches 11 bases. The CDR3 DNA sequence: TGCGCCAGCAGTGCTAGCGGGGGGAGAAATACGCAGTATTTT. It specifies CASSASGGRNTQYF.